Listed below are T cell receptor beta chains from one sample, sequenced in a study of graft-versus-host responses after intestinal transplantation. Clones were read by immunoSEQ multiplex PCR, and TCRdb kept only the in-frame ones, dropping some. The repertoire has about 15,000 clones, more than 75% of them found once; the top ten carry around 6.1%. The sample in question was bone marrow, obtained roughly 4 months after intestinal transplantation. These TCRs come from a human patient who received an intestinal transplant, so some T cells may come from the graft donor. CDR3s include the opening cysteine and the closing phenylalanine or tryptophan. The D gene is left open where the match is weak. Where a row states a size, it is once, few, many or the class of an expanded clone; other rows omit it.

size	V	D	J	DNA	CDR3
.	TRBV28	.	TRBJ2-2	TGTGCCAGCACCGTTTACGGCAGTGGAAGCGCCGGGGAGCTGTTTTTT	CASTVYGSGSAGELFF
.	TRBV27	.	TRBJ1-5	TGTGCCAGCAGCCGGACGGTCAATCAGCCCCAGCATTTT	CASSRTVNQPQHF
.	TRBV7-8	.	TRBJ1-1	TGTGCCAGCAGCTTCGGGATCCTAGGTGAAGCTTTCTTT	CASSFGILGEAFF
.	TRBV6-1	.	TRBJ1-2	TGTGCCAGCAGTGATCCACACCGGGCAAACTATGGCTACACCTTC	CASSDPHRANYGYTF
.	TRBV7-9	.	TRBJ2-5	TGTGCCAGCAGCGAAAGGACACTCCAAGAGACCCAGTACTTC	CASSERTLQETQYF
.	TRBV5-5	.	TRBJ2-3	TGTGCCAGCAGGTTGTGGGGGAGAGACACAGATACGCAGTATTTT	CASRLWGRDTDTQYF
.	TRBV4-1	TRBD1	TRBJ2-6	TGCGCCAGCAGCCAAGGACAGGGGACTGGGGCCAACGTCCTGACTTTC	CASSQGQGTGANVLTF
.	TRBV5-1	TRBD2	TRBJ2-7	TGCGCCAGCAGCTTAGACATAGCGGGACCTTCCTCCTACGAGCAGTACTTC	CASSLDIAGPSSYEQYF
.	TRBV5-6	TRBD2	TRBJ2-5	TGTGCCAGCAGCCACGGAGCGGGAGTAGAGACCCAGTACTTC	CASSHGAGVETQYF
.	TRBV7-2	.	TRBJ1-6	TGTGCCAGCACCTTGTCCGATAATTCACCCCTCCACTTT	CASTLSDNSPLHF
once	TRBV27	.	TRBJ1-4	TGTGCCAGCAGTTTAAAAACAACTAATGAAAAACTGTTTTTT	CASSLKTTNEKLFF
.	TRBV20-1	.	TRBJ2-1	TGCAGTGCGGGAGGATCCAATGAGCAGTTCTTC	CSAGGSNEQFF
.	TRBV5-4	TRBD1	TRBJ2-7	TGTGCCAGCAGCTTGTATCTGACAGGGATAAACGAGCAGTACTTC	CASSLYLTGINEQYF
.	TRBV7-9	.	TRBJ2-7	TGTGCCAGCAGCTTACAGGGCTACGAGCAGTACTTC	CASSLQGYEQYF
.	TRBV7-2	.	TRBJ2-7	TGTGCCAGCAGCTTAGGTATAGGGCCCTTCTACGAGCAGTACTTC	CASSLGIGPFYEQYF
.	TRBV30	TRBD1	TRBJ2-7	TGTGCCTGGAGCGTACAGGGGACAGCCTACGAGCAGTACTTC	CAWSVQGTAYEQYF
.	TRBV11-2	TRBD2	TRBJ2-7	TGTGCCAGCAGCCAAGTTAGGGCGGGAGAGCACGAGCAGTACTTC	CASSQVRAGEHEQYF
.	TRBV9	TRBD1	TRBJ2-7	TGTGCCAGCAGCGTAGGACAGGGGACCTACGAGCAGTACTTC	CASSVGQGTYEQYF
once	TRBV19	TRBD1	TRBJ2-7	TGTGCCAGTAGTATGGGACAGGGGGGCTACGAGCAGTACTTC	CASSMGQGGYEQYF
.	TRBV14	.	TRBJ1-3	TGTGCCGCCACTATTGGTGGTGGAAACACCATATATTTT	CAATIGGGNTIYF
.	TRBV4-2	TRBD2	TRBJ2-7	TGTGCCAGCAGCCAACAAGCGGGAGGTTCCTACGAGCAGTACTTC	CASSQQAGGSYEQYF
.	TRBV6-1	.	TRBJ1-5	TGTGCCAGCATAGTGACCTCTGACAATCAGCCCCAGCATTTT	CASIVTSDNQPQHF
few	TRBV5-6	.	TRBJ1-1	TGTGCCAGCAGCTTGAGGGGGACTGAAGCTTTCTTT	CASSLRGTEAFF
.	TRBV27	.	TRBJ1-1	TGTGCCAGCAGTTTAGGGGGGAACACTGAAGCTTTCTTT	CASSLGGNTEAFF
.	TRBV7-7	TRBD2	TRBJ2-7	TGTGCTAGCAGTTCTGGTCCTAGCGGCGGACGATACGAGCAGTACTTC	CASSSGPSGGRYEQYF
once	TRBV11-3	.	TRBJ1-6	TGTGCCAGCAGCTTAGAAAGAGGAGACACCTATAATTCACCCCTCCACTTT	CASSLERGDTYNSPLHF
.	TRBV15	TRBD1	TRBJ2-7	TGTGCCACCAGCTTCCGGACAGGGTCCTACGAGCAGTACTTC	CATSFRTGSYEQYF
.	TRBV6-1	.	TRBJ2-7	TGTGCCAGCAGTGAAGAGGATATTGCCGTGTACGAGCAGTACTTC	CASSEEDIAVYEQYF
once	TRBV19	.	TRBJ2-6	TGTGCCAGTAGTATAGCCGGGGGAGGGGCCAACGTCCTGACTTTC	CASSIAGGGANVLTF
.	TRBV14	.	TRBJ2-5	TGTGCCAGCAGCCTCGAAAGTGTGGTAAAGCGACAAGAGACCCAGTACTTC	CASSLESVVKRQETQYF
.	TRBV28	.	TRBJ1-6	TGTGCCAGCAGTCGCTTAGGGAATTCACCCCTCCACTTT	CASSRLGNSPLHF
.	TRBV5-1	TRBD1	TRBJ1-1	TGCGCCAGCAGCTTGTTCCCAGGGGGGAACACTGAAGCTTTCTTT	CASSLFPGGNTEAFF
.	TRBV6-5	.	TRBJ2-7	TGTGCCAGCAGTTACCCCGACAGAGACACCTACGAGCAGTACTTC	CASSYPDRDTYEQYF
once	TRBV5-1	.	TRBJ1-1	TGCGCCAGCAGCTTGAGGTATGGGAACACTGAAGCTTTCTTT	CASSLRYGNTEAFF
.	TRBV9	TRBD2	TRBJ2-1	TGTGCCAGCAGCCCCATACTAGCGGGAGTTTGGAATGAGCAGTTCTTC	CASSPILAGVWNEQFF
.	TRBV9	TRBD1	TRBJ1-4	TGTGCCAGCAGCGCACAGGGGTCTAATGAAAAACTGTTTTTT	CASSAQGSNEKLFF
.	TRBV7-2	.	TRBJ1-2	TGTGCCAGCAGCTTAAGACAGGAGAGCTCGGGCTACACCTTC	CASSLRQESSGYTF